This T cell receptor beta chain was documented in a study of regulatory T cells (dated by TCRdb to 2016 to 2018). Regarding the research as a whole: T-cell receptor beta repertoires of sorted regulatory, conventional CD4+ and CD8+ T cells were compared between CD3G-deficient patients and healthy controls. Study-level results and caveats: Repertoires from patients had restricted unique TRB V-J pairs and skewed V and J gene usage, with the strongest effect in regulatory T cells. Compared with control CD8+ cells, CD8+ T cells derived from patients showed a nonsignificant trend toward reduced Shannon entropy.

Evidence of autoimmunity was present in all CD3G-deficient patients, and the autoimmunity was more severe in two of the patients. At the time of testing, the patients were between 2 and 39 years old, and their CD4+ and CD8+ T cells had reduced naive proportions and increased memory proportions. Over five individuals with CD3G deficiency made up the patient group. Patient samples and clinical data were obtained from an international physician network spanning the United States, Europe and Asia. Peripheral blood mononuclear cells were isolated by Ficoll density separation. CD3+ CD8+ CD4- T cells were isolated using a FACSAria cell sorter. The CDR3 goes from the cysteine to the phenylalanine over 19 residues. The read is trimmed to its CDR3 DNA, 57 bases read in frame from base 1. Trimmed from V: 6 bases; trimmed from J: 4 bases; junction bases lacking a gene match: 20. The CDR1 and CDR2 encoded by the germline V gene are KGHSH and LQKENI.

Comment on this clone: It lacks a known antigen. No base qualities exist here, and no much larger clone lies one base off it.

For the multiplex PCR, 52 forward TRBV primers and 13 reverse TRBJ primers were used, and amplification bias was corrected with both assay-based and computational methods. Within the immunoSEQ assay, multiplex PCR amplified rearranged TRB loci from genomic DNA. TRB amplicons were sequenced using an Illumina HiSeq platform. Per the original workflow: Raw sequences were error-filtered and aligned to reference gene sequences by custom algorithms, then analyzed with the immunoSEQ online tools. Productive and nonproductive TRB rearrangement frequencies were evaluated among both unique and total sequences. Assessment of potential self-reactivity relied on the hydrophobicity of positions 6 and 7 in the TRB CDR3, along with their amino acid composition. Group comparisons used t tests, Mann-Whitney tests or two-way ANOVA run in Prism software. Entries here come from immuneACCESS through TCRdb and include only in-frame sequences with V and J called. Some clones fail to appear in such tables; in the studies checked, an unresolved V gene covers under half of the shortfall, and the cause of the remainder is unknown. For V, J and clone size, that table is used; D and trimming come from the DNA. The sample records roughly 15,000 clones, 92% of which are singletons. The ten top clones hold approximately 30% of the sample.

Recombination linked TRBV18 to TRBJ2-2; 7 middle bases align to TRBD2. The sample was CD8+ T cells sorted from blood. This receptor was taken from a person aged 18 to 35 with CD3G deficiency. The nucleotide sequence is TGTGCCAGCTCGCGGAACCCTCCCGGGACTACAAGTATCACCGGGGAGCTGTTTTTT. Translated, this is CASSRNPPGTTSITGELFF.